Listed below are T cell receptor beta chains from one sample, sequenced in a study of early T cells in non-severe SARS-CoV-2 infection. Each CDR3 protein gets one entry after TCRdb re-called the 5' RACE reads with MiXCR. Here the sample spans about 80,000 distinct CDR3 sequences, 5% being singletons. Specimen: whole blood, collected at baseline. The origin of the receptors is an adult who was a healthcare worker with PCR-confirmed SARS-CoV-2 infection or an uninfected control (not recorded which). The CDR3 runs from the conserved cysteine through the conserved F or W.

TRBJ2-1	TRBV11-1	CASSLEDRDIDEQFF
TRBJ1-2	TRBV25-1	CASSSQGANGYTF
TRBJ2-3	TRBV9	CASSPSFGKGQGDTQYF
TRBJ2-7	TRBV28	CASSSAGGGTYEQYF
TRBJ2-3	TRBV2	CASTTGLAAPTDTQYF
TRBJ2-3	TRBV27	CASSFRVSTDTQYF
TRBJ2-1	TRBV11-2	CASSLDPGRDEQFF
TRBJ2-2	TRBV29-1	CSANQGGTGELFF
TRBJ2-2	TRBV7-3	CASSSRNTGELFF
TRBJ2-1	TRBV7-6	CASSFTRRADLYNEQFF
TRBJ2-7	TRBV29-1	CSAVGLGKRNEQYF
TRBJ1-6	TRBV13	CASSLTGANSPLHF
TRBJ2-1	TRBV5-1	CASSFTDYNEQFF
TRBJ2-3	TRBV4-2	CASSQSPGREWTDTQYF
TRBJ2-7	TRBV11-2	CASSSTSGTSGYEQYF
TRBJ1-2	TRBV12-3/TRBV12-4	CASHLGGIDRSYTF
TRBJ2-1	TRBV6-2/TRBV6-3	CASSPAGGPVNEQFF
TRBJ2-1	TRBV28	CASSFDGNEQFF
TRBJ2-7	TRBV27	CASSLRGLAGAQAYEQYF
TRBJ2-5	TRBV5-1	CASMSGDSQGETQYF
TRBJ2-1	TRBV30	CAWEASSYNEQFF
TRBJ1-3	TRBV6-5	CASSYSGRTSSGNTIYF
TRBJ2-7	TRBV10-3	CAISEALAGVAEQYF
TRBJ2-1	TRBV5-1	CASSLGTSAPYEQFF
TRBJ2-7	TRBV13	CASSPSGGGFYEQYF
TRBJ1-2	TRBV9	CASRQGAAGYTF
TRBJ1-1	TRBV21-1	CASSKRRQDLNTEAFF
TRBJ2-1	TRBV7-2	CASSLAHGQGLFF
TRBJ1-4	TRBV9	CASSPGQGDEKLFF
TRBJ2-7	TRBV7-9	CASSLVTGSPYEQYF
TRBJ2-7	TRBV5-1	CASSAGLNSYEQYF